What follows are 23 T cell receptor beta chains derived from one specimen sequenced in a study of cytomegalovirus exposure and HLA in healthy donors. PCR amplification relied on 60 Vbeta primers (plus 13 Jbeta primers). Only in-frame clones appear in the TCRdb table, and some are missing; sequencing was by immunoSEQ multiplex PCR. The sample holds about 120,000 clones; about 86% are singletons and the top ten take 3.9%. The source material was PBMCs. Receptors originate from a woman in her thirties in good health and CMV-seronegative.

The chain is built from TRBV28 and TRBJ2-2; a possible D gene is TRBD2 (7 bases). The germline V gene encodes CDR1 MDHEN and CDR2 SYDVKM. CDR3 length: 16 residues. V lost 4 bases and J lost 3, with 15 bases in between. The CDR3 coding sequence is TGTGCCAGCAGTTCCGGGGAGGGGGGATACACCGGGGAGCTGTTTTTT. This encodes CASSSGEGGYTGELFF.

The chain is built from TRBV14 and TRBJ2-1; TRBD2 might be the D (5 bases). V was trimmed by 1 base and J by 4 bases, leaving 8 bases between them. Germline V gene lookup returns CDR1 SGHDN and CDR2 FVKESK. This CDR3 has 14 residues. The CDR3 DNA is TGTGCCAGCAGCCAAGGCTGGACTTACAATGAGCAGTTCTTC. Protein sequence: CASSQGWTYNEQFF.

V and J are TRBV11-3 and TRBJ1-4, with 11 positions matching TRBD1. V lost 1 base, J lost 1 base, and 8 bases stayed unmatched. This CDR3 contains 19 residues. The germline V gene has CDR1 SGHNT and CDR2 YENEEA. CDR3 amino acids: CASSLAVRDRGETNEKLFF. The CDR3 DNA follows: TGTGCCAGCAGCTTAGCTGTAAGGGACAGGGGGGAAACTAATGAAAAACTGTTTTTT.

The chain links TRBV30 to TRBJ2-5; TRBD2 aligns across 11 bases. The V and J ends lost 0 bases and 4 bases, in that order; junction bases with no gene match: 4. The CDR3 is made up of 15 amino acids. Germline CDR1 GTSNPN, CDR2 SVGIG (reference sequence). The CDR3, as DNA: TGTGCCTGGAGTGTACTAGCGGGAGCCTCAGAGACCCAGTACTTC. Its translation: CAWSVLAGASETQYF.

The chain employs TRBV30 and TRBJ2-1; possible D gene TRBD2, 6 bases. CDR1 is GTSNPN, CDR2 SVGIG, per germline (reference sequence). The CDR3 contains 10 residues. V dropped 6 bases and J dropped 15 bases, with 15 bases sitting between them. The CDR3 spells CACDGRRGFF. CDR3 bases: TGTGCCTGTGACGGACGGCGGGGGTTCTTC.

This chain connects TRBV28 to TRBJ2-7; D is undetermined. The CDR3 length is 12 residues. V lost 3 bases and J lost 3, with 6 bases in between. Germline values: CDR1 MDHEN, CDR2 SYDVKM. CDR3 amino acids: CASSFIGYEQYF. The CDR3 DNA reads TGTGCCAGCAGTTTTATCGGCTACGAGCAGTACTTC.

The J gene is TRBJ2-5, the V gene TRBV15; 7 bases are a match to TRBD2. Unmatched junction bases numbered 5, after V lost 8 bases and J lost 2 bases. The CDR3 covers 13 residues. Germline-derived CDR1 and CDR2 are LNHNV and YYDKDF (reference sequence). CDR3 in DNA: TGTGCCACCCGGAGCGGGATTCAAGAGACCCAGTACTTC. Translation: CATRSGIQETQYF.

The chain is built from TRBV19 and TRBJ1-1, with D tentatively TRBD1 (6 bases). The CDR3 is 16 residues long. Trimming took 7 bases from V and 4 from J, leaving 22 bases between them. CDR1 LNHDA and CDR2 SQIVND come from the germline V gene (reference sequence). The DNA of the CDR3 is TGTGCCAGTAACTCCCCCCGGCAGGGGAGGGTCACTGAAGCTTTCTTT. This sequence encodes CASNSPRQGRVTEAFF.

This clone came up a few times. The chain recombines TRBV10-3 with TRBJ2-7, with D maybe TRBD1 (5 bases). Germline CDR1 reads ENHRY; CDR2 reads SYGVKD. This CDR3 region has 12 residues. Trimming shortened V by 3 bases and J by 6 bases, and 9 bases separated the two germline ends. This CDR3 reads CAISDRVSEQYF. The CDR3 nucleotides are TGTGCCATCAGTGACAGGGTTAGCGAGCAGTACTTC.

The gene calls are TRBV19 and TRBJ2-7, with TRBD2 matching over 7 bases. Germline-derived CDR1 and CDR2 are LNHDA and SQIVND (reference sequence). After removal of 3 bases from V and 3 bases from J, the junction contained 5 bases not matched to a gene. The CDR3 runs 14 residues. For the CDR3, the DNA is TGTGCCAGTAGTATTGGCGGGAGCTACTACGAGCAGTACTTC. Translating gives CASSIGGSYYEQYF.

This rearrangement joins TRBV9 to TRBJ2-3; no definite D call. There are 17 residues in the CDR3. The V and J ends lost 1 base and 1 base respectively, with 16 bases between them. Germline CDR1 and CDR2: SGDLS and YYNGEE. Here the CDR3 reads CASSVSSRLFGTDTQYF. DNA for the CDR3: TGTGCCAGCAGCGTAAGTTCCAGGTTGTTCGGCACAGATACGCAGTATTTT.

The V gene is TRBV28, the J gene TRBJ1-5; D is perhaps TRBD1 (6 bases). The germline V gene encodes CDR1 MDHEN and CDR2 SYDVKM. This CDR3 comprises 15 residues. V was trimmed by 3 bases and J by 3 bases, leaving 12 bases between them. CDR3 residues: CASSFAGALNQPQHF. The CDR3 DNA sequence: TGTGCCAGCAGTTTTGCAGGGGCGCTCAATCAGCCCCAGCATTTT. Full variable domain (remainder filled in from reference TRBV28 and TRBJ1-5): DVKVTQSSRYLVKRTGEKVFLECVQDMDHENMFWYRQDPGLGLRLIYFSYDVKMKEKGDIPEGYSVSREKKERFSLILESASTNQTSMYLCASSFAGALNQPQHFGDGTRLSIL.

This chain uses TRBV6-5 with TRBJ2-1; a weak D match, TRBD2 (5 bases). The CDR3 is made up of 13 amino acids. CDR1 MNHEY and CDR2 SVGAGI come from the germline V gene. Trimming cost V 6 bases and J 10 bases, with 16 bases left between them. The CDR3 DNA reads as TGTGCCAGCAGACTTTTAGCCGGCGGGGAGCAGTTCTTC. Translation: CASRLLAGGEQFF.

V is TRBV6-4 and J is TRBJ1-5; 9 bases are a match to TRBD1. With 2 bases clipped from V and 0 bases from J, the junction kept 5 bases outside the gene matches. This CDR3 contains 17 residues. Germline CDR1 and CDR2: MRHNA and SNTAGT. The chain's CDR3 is CASSDPQGAYSNQPQHF. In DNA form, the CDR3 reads TGTGCCAGCAGTGACCCACAGGGGGCCTATAGCAATCAGCCCCAGCATTTT.

The CDR3 DNA reads as TGTGCCAGCAGCTTTAGACTAGCGGGGGACAATGAGCAGTTCTTC. Translation gives CASSFRLAGDNEQFF. The rearrangement joins TRBV21-1 to TRBJ2-1; TRBD2, the D gene given by the table, was not confirmed from the DNA. TRBV21-1 is a pseudogene segment. This CDR3 spans 15 amino acids.

The CDR3 DNA reads as TGCGCCAGCAGCTGGGCAATGAACACTGAAGCTTTCTTT. Amino acids: CASSWAMNTEAFF. V usage is TRBV5-1 and J usage is TRBJ1-1, with no clear D. The V gene's germline CDR1 is SGHRS and CDR2 YFSETQ. V lost 3 bases, J lost 0 bases, and 6 bases lay in between. This CDR3 contains 13 residues. Complete variable domain (other parts from reference TRBV5-1 and TRBJ1-1): KAGVTQTPRYLIKTRGQQVTLSCSPISGHRSVSWYQQTPGQGLQFLFEYFSETQRNKGNFPGRFSGRQFSNSRSEMNVSTLELGDSALYLCASSWAMNTEAFFGQGTRLTVV.

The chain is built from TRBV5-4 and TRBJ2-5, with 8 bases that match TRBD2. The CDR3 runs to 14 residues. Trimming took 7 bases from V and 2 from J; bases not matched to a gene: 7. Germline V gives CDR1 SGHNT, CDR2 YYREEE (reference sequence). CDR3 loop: CASGLAGEQETQYF. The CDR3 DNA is TGTGCCAGCGGCCTAGCGGGTGAACAAGAGACCCAGTACTTC.

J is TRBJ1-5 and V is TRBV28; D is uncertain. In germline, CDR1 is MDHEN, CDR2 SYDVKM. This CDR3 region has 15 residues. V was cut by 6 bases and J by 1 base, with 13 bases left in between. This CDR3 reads CASRWGAGSNQPQHF. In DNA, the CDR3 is TGTGCCAGCAGATGGGGTGCGGGGAGCAATCAGCCCCAGCATTTT.

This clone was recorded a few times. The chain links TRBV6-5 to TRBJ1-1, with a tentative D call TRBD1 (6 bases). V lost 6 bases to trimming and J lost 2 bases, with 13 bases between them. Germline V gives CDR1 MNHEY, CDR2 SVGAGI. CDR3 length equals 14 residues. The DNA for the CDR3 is TGTGCCAGCAGCAACCGGGACACTAACACTGAAGCTTTCTTT. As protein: CASSNRDTNTEAFF.

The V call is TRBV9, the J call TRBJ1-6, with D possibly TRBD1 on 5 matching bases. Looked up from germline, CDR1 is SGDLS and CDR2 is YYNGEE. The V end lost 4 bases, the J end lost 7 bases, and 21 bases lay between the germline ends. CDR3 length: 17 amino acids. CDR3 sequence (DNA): TGTGCCAGCAGCCACGGGGGGGGTGGAGGGGAGAATTCACCCCTCCACTTT. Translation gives CASSHGGGGGENSPLHF.

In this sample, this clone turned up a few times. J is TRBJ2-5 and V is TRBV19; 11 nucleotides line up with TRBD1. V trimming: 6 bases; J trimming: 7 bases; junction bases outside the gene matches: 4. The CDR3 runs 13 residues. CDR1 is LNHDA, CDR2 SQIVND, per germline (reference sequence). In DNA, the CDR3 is TGTGCCAGTAGCCAAGGACAGGGGGCGACCCAGTACTTC. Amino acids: CASSQGQGATQYF.

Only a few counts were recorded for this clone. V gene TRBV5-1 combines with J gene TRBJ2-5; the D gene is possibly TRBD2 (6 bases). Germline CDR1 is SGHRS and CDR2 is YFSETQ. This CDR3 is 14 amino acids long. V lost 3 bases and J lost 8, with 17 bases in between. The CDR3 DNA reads TGCGCCAGCAGCTCCGGGACTGAAGGTGGCACCCAGTACTTC. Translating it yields CASSSGTEGGTQYF.

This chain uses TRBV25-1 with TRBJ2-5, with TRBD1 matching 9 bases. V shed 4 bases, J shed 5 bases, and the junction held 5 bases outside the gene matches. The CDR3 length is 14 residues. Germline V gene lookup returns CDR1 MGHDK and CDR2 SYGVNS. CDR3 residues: CASSVTGGSETQYF. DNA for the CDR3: TGTGCCAGCAGTGTGACAGGGGGTTCGGAGACCCAGTACTTC.